The present T cell receptor beta chain was sequenced within a study of a mutant IDH1 vaccine in newly diagnosed glioma. Study in general: Former treatment meant radiotherapy, temozolomide, or both; the majority had gotten both. Findings and caveats of the study: Pseudoprogression appeared unlinked to shifts in leading peripheral T cell clonotypes.

Produced via immunoSEQ multiplex PCR; TCRdb's table is partial and in-frame only. The table shows tens of thousands of clones, with around 74% occurring only once. The germline V gene encodes CDR1 SGHRS and CDR2 YFSETQ. V was shortened by 3 bases and J by 4 bases, with 10 bases between the two germline ends. The CDR3 has 13 amino acids. Stated time point: week 23, last vaccination. Every vaccination contained 300 ug of the mutant IDH1 20-mer peptide and was paired with topical imiquimod. Comments on this clone: Its antigen remains unknown.

The chain couples TRBV5-1 to TRBJ1-2; maybe TRBD1 (6 bases). Material: PBMCs, obtained from a glioma patient whose treatment included an IDH1 peptide vaccine. The receptor was derived from a man aged 45-60 years with glioma. The DNA for the CDR3 is TGCGCCAGCAGCTCCGGACAGTCCTATGGCTACACCTTC. As protein: CASSSGQSYGYTF.